These 24 T cell receptor beta chains were sequenced from one sample in a study of human T cells and chemical hapten exposure. Time point meaning: pre-sensitization, week 0. Treatment denoted: therapeutic diphenylcyclopropenone sensitization with weekly scalp DPC. TCRdb reprocessed the RACE reads via MiXCR and lists one record per CDR3 protein. The table lists under 200,000 distinct CDR3 sequences, nearly 30% of them singletons, with roughly 3% in the top ten. The sample in question was whole blood, obtained in connection with sensitization to the hapten diphenylcyclopropenone (DPC). The source of these receptors is a woman aged 30 to 39 with alopecia areata. Some clones in this sample may be carry-over from other donors' samples.

Points on this clonotype: The junction shows a germline mismatch at one end, possibly a read error. This chain uses TRBV12-3 or TRBV12-4 with TRBJ2-2; D might be TRBD1 (5 bases). The CDR3 has 13 amino acids. In nucleotides, the CDR3 is TGTGTCAGCAGTTTGGCAGGGACCGGGGAGCTGTTTTTT. It codes for CVSSLAGTGELFF.

The V and J genes are TRBV28 and TRBJ2-1, with D possibly matching TRBD1 (6 bases). This CDR3 is 17 amino acids long. CDR1 and CDR2 from the germline V gene are MDHEN and SYDVKM. V was cut by 2 bases and J by 0 bases, with 14 bases left in between. This chain's CDR3 is CASSLTQGTRSYNEQFF. CDR3 nucleotides: TGTGCCAGCAGTTTAACCCAGGGGACGCGCTCCTACAATGAGCAGTTCTTC.

The V gene is TRBV6-5, the J gene TRBJ2-1, with a weak D call TRBD2 (7 bases). Deletions cut 6 bases from V and 6 bases from J, with 18 bases between. The CDR3 is made up of 15 amino acids. From germline, CDR1 is MNHEY and CDR2 SVGAGI. The CDR3 reads CASSGGHTGSNEQFF. The CDR3 bases are TGTGCCAGCAGCGGGGGGCATACTGGGTCCAATGAGCAGTTCTTC.

This clonotype was recorded only once. The chain uses TRBV5-1 and TRBJ1-5; D might be TRBD1 (5 bases). Trimming removed 0 bases at V and 0 bases at J, with 7 bases between. Germline CDR1 SGHRS, CDR2 YFSETQ. The CDR3 consists of 15 residues. The CDR3 is CASSLAGHSNQPQHF. The CDR3 DNA sequence: TGCGCCAGCAGCTTGGCAGGGCATAGCAATCAGCCCCAGCATTTT. The variable domain in full, with the rest retrieved from reference TRBV5-1 and TRBJ1-5, is KAGVTQTPRYLIKTRGQQVTLSCSPISGHRSVSWYQQTPGQGLQFLFEYFSETQRNKGNFPGRFSGRQFSNSRSEMNVSTLELGDSALYLCASSLAGHSNQPQHFGDGTRLSIL.

This chain connects TRBV19 to TRBJ1-5; no clear D gene. Germline V gene data show CDR1 as LNHDA and CDR2 as SQIVND (reference sequence). Trimming took 9 bases from V and 2 from J, leaving 14 bases between them. This CDR3 region has 14 residues. CDR3 in amino acids: CASRPGGGNQPQHF. CDR3 coding DNA: TGTGCCAGCCGACCGGGTGGTGGCAATCAGCCCCAGCATTTT.

The chain combines TRBV6-1 with TRBJ2-1; 7 nucleotides agree with TRBD1. J lost 5 bases, V lost 5 bases, and 9 bases had no gene match. Germline V gene lookup returns CDR1 MNHNS and CDR2 SASEGT. This CDR3 has 15 amino acids. CDR3 nucleotide sequence: TGTGCCAGCAGTCGAACAGGGGATCGGGACAATGAGCAGTTCTTC. It yields the protein CASSRTGDRDNEQFF.

The chain recombines TRBV6-1 with TRBJ2-3; the match to TRBD1 covers 9 bases. Looked up from germline, CDR1 is MNHNS and CDR2 is SASEGT. This CDR3 comprises 15 residues. The V gene end was trimmed by 3 bases and the J gene end by 7 bases; junction bases not matched to a gene: 8. The CDR3 DNA sequence: TGTGCCAGCAGTGAGGGGGACAGGGTAATATATACGCAGTATTTT. It specifies CASSEGDRVIYTQYF.

Details on this clonotype: At one boundary the junction diverges from the germline segment, which might be a read error. This rearrangement joins TRBV15 to TRBJ1-4; 10 bases agree with TRBD1. Germline assignment: CDR1 LNHNV and CDR2 YYDKDF (reference sequence). The length of the CDR3 is 16 residues. In nucleotides, the CDR3 is TGTGCCACCAACAGAGATCGGGGACAGGGGAATGAAAAACTGTTTTTT. Its protein product is CATNRDRGQGNEKLFF.

The table lists this clonotype with a few counts. The junction and the germline gene differ at one end; a read error may be behind it. This rearrangement joins TRBV5-5 to TRBJ1-5, with TRBD1 as a possible D gene (5 bases). Per germline, CDR1 SGHKS and CDR2 YYEKEE (reference sequence). This CDR3 has 14 amino acids. The CDR3 region is CVSSWDVYNQPQHF. The CDR3 region has the DNA TGTGTCAGCAGCTGGGACGTCTACAATCAGCCCCAGCATTTT.

J is TRBJ1-1 and V is TRBV4-2; D gene unclear. The V end was cut by 0 bases, the J end by 5 bases, with 10 bases between. Germline V CDR1 and CDR2: LGHNA, YNFKEQ. The CDR3 loop spans 14 amino acids. CDR3 nucleotide sequence: TGTGCCAGCAGCCAAGAGTGGGCCGGTACTGAAGCTTTCTTT. Translated, it gives CASSQEWAGTEAFF.

This clonotype was picked up a small number of times. The gene calls are TRBV28 and TRBJ2-4, with a possible D match to TRBD2 (6 bases). The V end was cut by 6 bases, the J end by 0 bases, with 12 bases between. Germline assignment: CDR1 MDHEN and CDR2 SYDVKM. This CDR3 has 15 residues. DNA for the CDR3: TGTGCCAGCAGCCTAGGAGGGGCAGCCAAAAACATTCAGTACTTC. This translates into CASSLGGAAKNIQYF.

This clonotype was detected only a few times. The rearrangement links TRBV2 to TRBJ1-4; no clear D gene. The germline V and J ends were trimmed by 4 bases and 7 bases, with 7 bases remaining between them. This CDR3 is 12 amino acids long. The germline CDR1 and CDR2 sequences are SNHLY and FYNNEI. DNA of the CDR3: TGTGCCAGCAGTGGCTGGGGTGAAAAACTGTTTTTT. Translated, it gives CASSGWGEKLFF.

The V and J genes are TRBV20-1 and TRBJ1-1, with 9 bases identical to TRBD1. The CDR3 runs 13 residues. Germline V gene lookup returns CDR1 DFQATT and CDR2 SNEGSKA (reference sequence). V lost 5 bases and J lost 6; bases outside the gene matches: 7. This chain's CDR3 is CSASSRQGAEAFF. The CDR3 region has the DNA TGCAGTGCTTCCAGCCGACAGGGGGCTGAAGCTTTCTTT.

This clonotype was detected only a few times. The J gene is TRBJ1-4, the V gene TRBV6-5, with 10 bases fitting TRBD1. V lost 8 bases to trimming and J lost 4 bases; unmatched junction nucleotides: 4. Germline CDR1 is MNHEY and CDR2 is SVGAGI. The CDR3 is 14 amino acids. The CDR3 protein is CASGDRGNNEKLFF. The CDR3 DNA reads TGTGCCAGCGGGGACAGGGGAAATAATGAAAAACTGTTTTTT.

This clonotype was counted between two and nine times. This rearrangement joins TRBV12-3 or TRBV12-4 to TRBJ1-1; a possible D gene is TRBD1 (5 bases). Trimming removed 3 bases from V and 5 bases from J, with 16 bases in between. CDR3 length equals 15 residues. The chain's CDR3 is CASSLLGRGGTEAFF. In nucleotides, the CDR3 is TGTGCCAGCAGTTTGCTGGGACGGGGCGGAACTGAAGCTTTCTTT.

The rearrangement joins TRBV7-6 to TRBJ2-7; D remains unclear. The germline V gene encodes CDR1 SGHVS and CDR2 FNYEAQ. The germline V and J ends were trimmed by 1 base and 7 bases, with 8 bases remaining between them. The CDR3 is 12 amino acids. The CDR3 coding sequence is TGTGCCAGCAGCTTAGAAGAAGGGGAGCAGTACTTC. It specifies CASSLEEGEQYF. Filled out from reference TRBV7-6 and TRBJ2-7, the complete variable domain reads GAGVSQSPRYKVTKRGQDVALRCDPISGHVSLYWYRQALGQGPEFLTYFNYEAQQDKSGLPNDRFSAERPEGSISTLTIQRTEQRDSAMYRCASSLEEGEQYFGPGTRLTVT.

This clonotype occurred a few times. This chain joins TRBV20-1 and TRBJ2-3; 8 positions agree with TRBD1. Germline loops: CDR1 DFQATT, CDR2 SNEGSKA (reference sequence). The V gene end was trimmed by 1 base and the J gene end by 5 bases; junction bases not matched to a gene: 2. CDR3 size: 13 residues. The chain's CDR3 is CSARVTGVDTQYF. CDR3 bases: TGCAGTGCTAGAGTGACAGGGGTAGATACGCAGTATTTT.

There are many counts of this clonotype. The rearrangement uses TRBV29-1 and TRBJ2-5; TRBD2 aligns across 7 bases. The CDR3 extends over 12 amino acids. Trimming took 3 bases from V and 3 from J; bases not matched to a gene: 1. CDR1 is SQVTM, CDR2 ANQGSEA, per germline. In DNA form, the CDR3 reads TGCAGCGTTGACCGGGGGGAAGAGACCCAGTACTTC. Translating gives CSVDRGEETQYF.

The chain combines TRBV19 with TRBJ2-5; D is undetermined. V was pared by 0 bases and J by 7 bases, with 6 bases between. CDR3 length: 12 amino acids. Germline V gene sequence: CDR1 LNHDA, CDR2 SQIVND (reference sequence). CDR3 region: CASSIEGGTQYF. As DNA, the CDR3 is TGTGCCAGTAGTATAGAGGGTGGGACCCAGTACTTC.

The chain recombines TRBV2 with TRBJ2-6; D is unclear. CDR1 is SNHLY, CDR2 FYNNEI, per germline. The CDR3 totals 16 residues. V shed 4 bases and J shed 0 bases, with 10 bases lying between them. The CDR3 nucleotides read TGTGCCAGCAGTGTGGGCACCTTCTCTGGGGCCAACGTCCTGACTTTC. It encodes CASSVGTFSGANVLTF.

V gene TRBV20-1 combines with J gene TRBJ1-5, with a possible D match to TRBD1 (5 bases). There are 16 residues in the CDR3. V lost 3 bases and J lost 0, with 15 bases in between. Germline assignment: CDR1 DFQATT and CDR2 SNEGSKA (reference sequence). The DNA of the CDR3 is TGCAGTGCTAGCTCCCCGGGGGGAGATAGCAATCAGCCCCAGCATTTT. Protein: CSASSPGGDSNQPQHF.

As regards this clonotype: The final CDR3 position lacks the conserved phenylalanine or tryptophan, pointing to a likely read error. The genes are TRBV5-1 and TRBJ1-6, with unresolved D. From germline, CDR1 is SGHRS and CDR2 YFSETQ. The CDR3 spans 13 residues. V dropped 0 bases and J dropped 8 bases, with 6 bases sitting between them. CDR3 sequence: CASSLEGDSPLHS. The CDR3 region has the DNA TGCGCCAGCAGCTTGGAGGGAGATTCACCCCTCCACTCT.

The chain has TRBV9 and TRBJ1-3, with D possibly TRBD1 on 6 matching bases. CDR3 size: 18 residues. The germline CDR1 and CDR2 sequences are SGDLS and YYNGEE. V dropped 3 bases and J dropped 1 base, with 20 bases sitting between them. The CDR3 region has the DNA TGTGCCAGCAGCGCAGATCTCGGTGGTACAGGGTCTGGAAACACCATATATTTT. Encoded protein: CASSADLGGTGSGNTIYF. The variable domain in full, with the rest retrieved from reference TRBV9 and TRBJ1-3, is DSGVTQTPKHLITATGQRVTLRCSPRSGDLSVYWYQQSLDQGLQFLIQYYNGEERAKGNILERFSAQQFPDLHSELNLSSLELGDSALYFCASSADLGGTGSGNTIYFGEGSWLTVV.

This clonotype was recorded at least ten times. V and J are TRBV6-2 or TRBV6-3 and TRBJ2-1; D is ambiguous. The V gene lost 6 bases and the J gene lost 7 bases, with 16 bases spanning the gap. Germline-derived CDR1 and CDR2 are MNHEY and SVGEGT. This CDR3 contains 14 residues. The CDR3 DNA sequence: TGTGCCAGCAGCCCATTCTCCCCCGGGAATGAGCAGTTCTTC. The encoded protein is CASSPFSPGNEQFF.